Described below is a single TCR beta chain sequence and its context. The antigen remains unidentified. The sample comes from a study of Ad26.COV2.S vaccination and SARS-CoV-2 variants. The study, taken as a whole, reports: Vaccine recipients had higher spike-specific TCR breadth than placebo recipients.

The treatment was: over 15 received Ad26.COV2.S at low or high dose, single or two shots; roughly five received placebo; per-sample allocation not given. Collection of the samples took place on day 63 after the first injection of vaccine or placebo. The CDR3 spans 16 residues. Trimming took 5 bases from V and 4 from J; bases not matched to a gene: 7. CDR1 and CDR2 (germline): SGHRS, YFSETQ. Libraries were prepared by immunoSEQ multiplex PCR; TCRdb keeps only in-frame clonotypes and omits some of them. Of some 340,000 clones in the sample, around four fifths are singletons; the top ten hold approximately 2.1%.

V is TRBV5-1 and J is TRBJ2-6, with TRBD1 identical over 9 bases. This clonotype was sampled from a person aged 18-65 years who received the Ad26.COV2.S COVID-19 vaccine or a placebo. Sequenced here: peripheral blood, sampled in a trial of Ad26.COV2.S vaccine versus placebo. In nucleotides, the CDR3 is TGCGCCAGCAGTCCACAGGGGGCCCTCGGGGCCAACGTCCTGACTTTC. Translation gives CASSPQGALGANVLTF.